The 31 T cell receptor beta chains presented below share a single source sample, sequenced in a study of cytomegalovirus exposure and HLA in healthy donors. A multiplex PCR was run with 60 Vbeta primers and 13 Jbeta primers. Measured with immunoSEQ multiplex PCR; TCRdb has only the in-frame clones, and not every one. The sample includes some 130,000 clones, 80% of them seen just once. Sequencing input: PBMCs. Every receptor here comes from a man aged 30-40 years in good health.

This clone appeared a few times. J is TRBJ2-7 and V is TRBV27, with 11 bases fitting TRBD2. The V gene's germline CDR1 is MNHEY and CDR2 SMNVEV (reference sequence). V dropped 4 bases and J dropped 0; count of bases not matched to a gene: 5. CDR3 length: 16 amino acids. The CDR3, as DNA: TGTGCCAGCAGTTCCCTGACTAGCGGGAACTCCTACGAGCAGTACTTC. Translation: CASSSLTSGNSYEQYF.

This clone was detected only a few times. CDR3 bases: TGTGCCAGCAGCCACGGGACAGCATGGGATCGGGCTGAAGCTTTCTTT. Translating it yields CASSHGTAWDRAEAFF. This chain links TRBV7-2 with TRBJ1-1; 7 bases fit TRBD1. Trimming removed 5 bases from V and 6 bases from J; junction bases left unmatched: 15. This CDR3 spans 16 amino acids. Looked up from germline, CDR1 is SGHTA and CDR2 is FQGNSA.

The V gene is TRBV11-3, the J gene TRBJ2-1; 10 nucleotides align to TRBD2. Germline CDR1 reads SGHNT; CDR2 reads YENEEA. V shed 5 bases and J 0 bases; nucleotides not matched to a gene: 7. The CDR3 runs 17 residues. CDR3 coding DNA: TGTGCCAGCAGCACGACTAGCGGGTCTAGCTCCTACAATGAGCAGTTCTTC. The encoded protein is CASSTTSGSSSYNEQFF.

The chain has TRBV21-1 and TRBJ2-7; TRBD1 reflects the table's D call only, with no check against the DNA. TRBV21-1 constitutes a pseudogene. The CDR3 contains 16 residues. The CDR3 is CASSTSQDRVPYEQYF. The CDR3 nucleotides are TGTGCCAGCAGCACGTCCCAGGACAGGGTGCCCTACGAGCAGTACTTC.

V is TRBV7-2 and J is TRBJ2-5, with 7 bases aligning to TRBD2. The ends lost 4 bases at V and 5 bases at J; junction bases unmatched: 7. Looked up from germline, CDR1 is SGHTA and CDR2 is FQGNSA. The CDR3 runs 14 residues. Written as DNA, the CDR3 is TGTGCCAGCAGCTCGGCGGGAGTCTTGGAGACCCAGTACTTC. Translation gives CASSSAGVLETQYF.

The chain has TRBV6-6 and TRBJ1-5; D remains unclear. V lost 6 bases and J 4 bases, leaving 13 bases between the germline ends. CDR3 length: 14 residues. Germline assignment: CDR1 MNHNY and CDR2 SVGAGI (reference sequence). CDR3 region: CASSTGSGNQPQHF. CDR3 nucleotide sequence: TGTGCCAGCAGCACTGGATCGGGGAATCAGCCCCAGCATTTT.

The V call is TRBV5-1, the J call TRBJ2-3; TRBD1 might be the D (6 bases). The germline gives CDR1 SGHRS, CDR2 YFSETQ. Trimming left V 8 bases short and J 5 bases short, with 12 bases between. The CDR3 totals 12 residues. CDR3 in DNA: TGCGCCAGTCACAGGGATGAAGATACGCAGTATTTT. This translates into CASHRDEDTQYF.

V is TRBV19 and J is TRBJ1-2, with D tentatively TRBD1 (5 bases). This CDR3 has 11 amino acids. V was pared by 4 bases and J by 7 bases, with 7 bases between. CDR1 is LNHDA and CDR2 is SQIVND in the germline V gene (reference sequence). CDR3 DNA: TGTGCCAGTAGTACAGGGTTTGGCTACACCTTC. This translates into CASSTGFGYTF. The full variable domain, in which reference TRBV19 and TRBJ1-2 provide the parts outside the CDR3, is DGGITQSPKYLFRKEGQNVTLSCEQNLNHDAMYWYRQDPGQGLRLIYYSQIVNDFQKGDIAEGYSVSREKKESFPLTVTSAQKNPTAFYLCASSTGFGYTFGSGTRLTVV.

The rearrangement uses TRBV11-1 and TRBJ2-1, with D perhaps matching TRBD2 (5 bases). Germline V lookup: CDR1 SGHAT, CDR2 FQDESV (reference sequence). This CDR3 contains 16 residues. V was trimmed by 1 base and J by 2 bases, leaving 12 bases between them. The CDR3 protein is CASSLGPSIPYNEQFF. The CDR3 nucleotides are TGTGCCAGCAGCTTAGGCCCTAGCATCCCCTACAATGAGCAGTTCTTC. Together with reference TRBV11-1 and TRBJ2-1, the CDR3 gives the full variable domain: EAEVAQSPRYKITEKSQAVAFWCDPISGHATLYWYRQILGQGPELLVQFQDESVVDDSQLPKDRFSAERLKGVDSTLKIQPAELGDSAMYLCASSLGPSIPYNEQFFGPGTRLTVL.

The chain is built from TRBV18 and TRBJ1-5; 8 bases match TRBD1. Germline values: CDR1 KGHSH, CDR2 LQKENI. J gave up 7 bases and V 3 bases, and 11 bases lay outside the gene matches. The CDR3 runs 16 residues. CDR3 bases: TGTGCCAGCTCACCCCCGTGGGGGACAGGAGGGCAGCCCCAGCATTTT. Residues: CASSPPWGTGGQPQHF. The variable domain in full, with the rest retrieved from reference TRBV18 and TRBJ1-5, is NAGVMQNPRHLVRRRGQEARLRCSPMKGHSHVYWYRQLPEEGLKFMVYLQKENIIDESGMPKERFSAEFPKEGPSILRIQQVVRGDSAAYFCASSPPWGTGGQPQHFGDGTRLSIL.

This chain connects TRBV18 to TRBJ2-3, with TRBD1 matching over 7 bases. This CDR3 spans 14 amino acids. Trimming took 6 bases from V and 4 from J; bases not matched to a gene: 7. Per germline, CDR1 KGHSH and CDR2 LQKENI. CDR3 nucleotides: TGTGCCAGCTCCCGCGCGACAGGGTCAGATACGCAGTATTTT. As protein: CASSRATGSDTQYF.

The chain links TRBV7-6 to TRBJ2-1, with 9 bases fitting TRBD2. CDR3 size: 18 residues. V shed 2 bases, J shed 15 bases, and the junction held 23 bases outside the gene matches. From germline, CDR1 is SGHVS and CDR2 FNYEAQ. The CDR3, as DNA: TGTGCCAGCAGCTTAATGCCCTCAGAAGGCGGGAGGGCCAATCTAGGGTTCTTC. Amino acids: CASSLMPSEGGRANLGFF.

The rearrangement uses TRBV11-2 and TRBJ2-5, with D tentatively TRBD2 (6 bases). Germline V gene lookup returns CDR1 SGHAT and CDR2 FQNNGV. The CDR3 has 13 amino acids. V gave up 6 bases and J gave up 14 bases, with 22 bases separating them. The chain's CDR3 is CASRSGGAPMFYF. The DNA for the CDR3 is TGTGCCAGCAGATCGGGCGGGGCCCCCATGTTTTACTTC.

V is TRBV28 and J is TRBJ2-7, with TRBD2 as a possible D gene (7 bases). Germline V gives CDR1 MDHEN, CDR2 SYDVKM. Trimming took 6 bases from V and 4 from J, leaving 16 bases between them. The CDR3 runs 14 residues. CDR3 loop: CASSTAGARYEQYF. The CDR3 nucleotides are TGTGCCAGCAGCACCGCGGGGGCGAGGTACGAGCAGTACTTC.

This clone was seen more than once but under ten times. The chain is built from TRBV7-9 and TRBJ2-1; 8 bases are a match to TRBD2. J was trimmed by 15 bases and V by 3 bases; bases with no gene match: 10. CDR1 and CDR2 from the germline V gene are SEHNR and FQNEAQ (reference sequence). CDR3 length: 13 residues. CDR3 bases: TGTGCCAGCAGCTTGACACCGGGACTAGGTCGGTTCTTC. It codes for CASSLTPGLGRFF.

This chain uses TRBV6-4 with TRBJ2-5, with D possibly TRBD2 on 5 matching bases. Trimming took 0 bases from V and 5 from J, leaving 7 bases between them. The CDR3 has 13 amino acids. CDR1 is MRHNA and CDR2 is SNTAGT in the germline V gene. CDR3 DNA: TGTGCCAGCAGTGACTCGAGCGGTGAGACCCAGTACTTC. Translation gives CASSDSSGETQYF.

This clone was seen only a few times. The CDR3 loop reads CASSELGAGYGYTF. CDR3 nucleotide sequence: TGTGCCAGCAGTGAATTGGGTGCCGGGTATGGCTACACCTTC. The V call is TRBV2, the J call TRBJ1-2; no clear D gene. The CDR3 spans 14 residues. The germline V gene encodes CDR1 SNHLY and CDR2 FYNNEI. Trimming cost V 2 bases and J 5 bases, with 12 bases left between them.

The V call is TRBV6-5, the J call TRBJ2-6; possibly TRBD1 for D (6 bases). CDR3 length equals 15 residues. Trimming removed 2 bases at V and 1 base at J, with 6 bases between. CDR1 is MNHEY and CDR2 is SVGAGI in the germline V gene. CDR3 coding DNA: TGTGCCAGCAGTTACGGACAGTCTGGGGCCAACGTCCTGACTTTC. Translated, it gives CASSYGQSGANVLTF.

The chain couples TRBV4-1 to TRBJ2-1, with 7 bases aligning to TRBD2. The V segment lost 4 bases and the J segment 4 bases; nucleotides outside the gene matches: 13. Looked up from germline, CDR1 is MGHRA and CDR2 is YSYEKL. The CDR3 loop spans 17 amino acids. The CDR3: CASSPHLGGSGYNEQFF. Here the CDR3 DNA reads TGCGCCAGCAGCCCGCATTTAGGCGGGAGTGGTTACAATGAGCAGTTCTTC.

V usage is TRBV15 and J usage is TRBJ2-5; 7 bases are shared with TRBD1. The CDR3 has 13 residues. V was pared by 3 bases and J by 5 bases, with 3 bases of the junction left unmatched. CDR1 is LNHNV and CDR2 is YYDKDF in the germline V gene (reference sequence). This CDR3 is CATSRTGRETQYF. The CDR3 nucleotides are TGTGCCACCAGCAGGACAGGGCGGGAGACCCAGTACTTC.

The rearrangement joins TRBV6-4 to TRBJ2-7, with TRBD2 matching 10 bases. This CDR3 comprises 16 residues. Per germline, CDR1 MRHNA and CDR2 SNTAGT. V trimming: 5 bases; J trimming: 2 bases; junction bases outside the gene matches: 9. CDR3 coding DNA: TGTGCCAGCAGTCCCCCCCCTAGCGGGGGTACCTACGAGCAGTACTTC. Translated: CASSPPPSGGTYEQYF.

J is TRBJ1-5 and V is TRBV5-1, with D maybe TRBD1 (6 bases). The length of the CDR3 is 14 residues. Germline V gene lookup returns CDR1 SGHRS and CDR2 YFSETQ. The germline V and J ends were trimmed by 2 bases and 5 bases, with 11 bases remaining between them. This CDR3 is CASSFGGRDQPQHF. In DNA form, the CDR3 reads TGCGCCAGCAGCTTCGGGGGGCGCGATCAGCCCCAGCATTTT. Full variable domain (remainder filled in from reference TRBV5-1 and TRBJ1-5): KAGVTQTPRYLIKTRGQQVTLSCSPISGHRSVSWYQQTPGQGLQFLFEYFSETQRNKGNFPGRFSGRQFSNSRSEMNVSTLELGDSALYLCASSFGGRDQPQHFGDGTRLSIL.

The genes are TRBV9 and TRBJ2-1; D is perhaps TRBD2 (6 bases). The CDR3 consists of 15 residues. Germline CDR1 reads SGDLS; CDR2 reads YYNGEE. Trimming pared 0 bases from V and 0 bases from J, leaving 7 bases between. CDR3 sequence reads: CASSVGDSSYNEQFF. The CDR3, as DNA: TGTGCCAGCAGCGTAGGGGACTCCTCCTACAATGAGCAGTTCTTC.

The rearrangement links TRBV19 to TRBJ1-2; 8 nucleotides agree with TRBD1. Germline loops: CDR1 LNHDA, CDR2 SQIVND (reference sequence). The CDR3 totals 14 residues. Trimming at V came to 7 bases and at J to 1 base, leaving 5 bases not matched to a gene. This CDR3 reads CASKPGGLNYGYTF. For the CDR3, the DNA is TGTGCCAGTAAGCCAGGGGGCCTTAACTATGGCTACACCTTC.

This clone was detected only once. The rearrangement uses TRBV9 and TRBJ2-7; TRBD2 matches at 11 bases. The CDR3 covers 14 residues. CDR1 is SGDLS and CDR2 is YYNGEE in the germline V gene. Unmatched junction bases numbered 4, after V lost 4 bases and J lost 4 bases. CDR3 nucleotide sequence: TGTGCCAGCAGCCCCGGGACTAGCGGTTACGAGCAGTACTTC. It codes for CASSPGTSGYEQYF.

In regard to this clone: The identical CDR3 is also encoded by other nucleotide sequences in the sample. The CDR3 DNA follows: TGTGCCAGCAGCTTAGGAGGCACGCGGGGCTACACCTTC. Its translation: CASSLGGTRGYTF. The J gene is TRBJ1-2, the V gene TRBV11-2; D is unclear. This CDR3 has 13 amino acids. Germline V CDR1 and CDR2: SGHAT, FQNNGV. Deletions cut 1 base from V and 8 bases from J, with 11 bases between.

This sequence joins TRBV2 and TRBJ2-7, with a weak D call TRBD1 (6 bases). V dropped 3 bases and J dropped 7 bases, with 16 bases sitting between them. Germline CDR1 and CDR2: SNHLY and FYNNEI. This CDR3 is built from 14 residues. The CDR3 nucleotides are TGTGCCAGCAGTGAGAATCCAGGGGTGGGTGAGCAGTACTTC. It yields the protein CASSENPGVGEQYF.

V usage is TRBV7-2 and J usage is TRBJ1-2; D possibly corresponds to TRBD1 (5 bases). The V and J ends lost 1 base and 0 bases respectively, with 15 bases between them. This CDR3 region has 17 residues. Germline V gene data show CDR1 as SGHTA and CDR2 as FQGNSA. This CDR3 reads CASSLEAGRGANYGYTF. The CDR3 nucleotides read TGTGCCAGCAGCTTAGAGGCGGGGCGCGGAGCTAACTATGGCTACACCTTC.

This clone has only a few counts. The rearrangement joins TRBV2 to TRBJ1-4; D unclear. The germline V gene has CDR1 SNHLY and CDR2 FYNNEI. The CDR3 covers 14 residues. The germline V and J ends were trimmed by 6 bases and 0 bases, with 8 bases remaining between them. The CDR3 coding sequence is TGTGCCAGCAGGGAGACTGCAACTAATGAAAAACTGTTTTTT. Amino acids: CASRETATNEKLFF.

In this sample, this clone turned up once. The rearrangement uses TRBV7-2 and TRBJ2-2; D gene ambiguous. Deletions cut 1 base from V and 7 bases from J, with 7 bases between. CDR1 is SGHTA, CDR2 FQGNSA, per germline. The CDR3 spans 13 residues. CDR3 protein: CASSLVERGELFF. CDR3 DNA: TGTGCCAGCAGCTTAGTTGAGCGCGGGGAGCTGTTTTTT.

The chain is built from TRBV7-9 and TRBJ2-3, with unresolved D. The V end was cut by 6 bases, the J end by 2 bases, with 12 bases between. The CDR3 contains 14 residues. Germline V lookup: CDR1 SEHNR, CDR2 FQNEAQ (reference sequence). The CDR3 region is CASSPLAATDTQYF. CDR3 nucleotides: TGTGCCAGCAGTCCTTTGGCGGCCACAGATACGCAGTATTTT.